Listed here are 23 T cell receptor beta chains from one sample, sequenced in a study of T cells expressing NK-cell markers. Reanalyzing the 5' RACE reads, TCRdb keeps one entry per CDR3 protein, without DNA. Recorded here are about 410,000 distinct CDR3 sequences; the top ten clones represent over 8.5%. The source material was blood T cells: a sorted CD56 or NKG2C T cell subset, CD4+ or CD8+ T cells, or bulk PBMC T cells (not recorded which). The receptors stem from a woman in her 50s in good health.

J is TRBJ2-1 and V is TRBV7-8; the D call of TRBD2 rests on TCRdb alone, since no DNA is present to check it. The CDR3 length is 15 residues. Per the germline V gene, CDR1 is SGHVS and CDR2 is FQNEAQ. The CDR3 is CASSHGLAGLDEQFF.

This chain links TRBV29-1 with TRBJ2-3; TCRdb's assignment of TRBD2 cannot be checked, as there is no DNA. Looked up from germline, CDR1 is SQVTM and CDR2 is ANQGSEA. The CDR3 totals 14 residues. CDR3 sequence: CSVRAGGGTDTQYF.

This chain uses TRBV19 with TRBJ2-5; the TCRdb D gene call, TRBD2, has no DNA to confirm it. Germline CDR1 LNHDA, CDR2 SQIVND (reference sequence). CDR3 length equals 16 residues. This chain's CDR3 is CASSMRVSGSQETQYF.

The chain is built from TRBV4-1 and TRBJ2-1; the TCRdb D gene call, TRBD2, has no DNA to confirm it. The CDR3 has 16 amino acids. Germline CDR1 and CDR2: MGHRA and YSYEKL. The CDR3 protein is CASSQEPPGLAYEQFF.

The chain has TRBV11-3 and TRBJ2-1; TCRdb reports TRBD1, a call that lacks DNA to check it against. CDR3 length: 16 residues. Germline V gene lookup returns CDR1 SGHNT and CDR2 YENEEA. CDR3 protein: CASRIAQGARYNEQFF.

V gene TRBV12-3 or TRBV12-4 combines with J gene TRBJ2-2. The CDR3 totals 12 residues. The CDR3 is CASSSWNGELFF.

V is TRBV6-6 and J is TRBJ2-6; TCRdb's D call of TRBD1 is untestable without DNA. This CDR3 is built from 18 residues. Looked up from germline, CDR1 is MNHNY and CDR2 is SVGAGI (reference sequence). The CDR3 here is CASSYPHRRRSGANVLTF.

The V call is TRBV29-1, the J call TRBJ2-4. The V gene's germline CDR1 is SQVTM and CDR2 ANQGSEA. This CDR3 region has 12 residues. The CDR3 reads CSVLYGKNIQYF.

V and J are TRBV20-1 and TRBJ2-7; as DNA is missing, the TRBD2 call by TCRdb cannot be tested. The germline V gene encodes CDR1 DFQATT and CDR2 SNEGSKA (reference sequence). The CDR3 spans 15 residues. The CDR3 spells CSARIPGVPSYEQYF.

The chain's CDR3 is CASSQTGLGAEAFF. The rearrangement joins TRBV14 to TRBJ1-1; lacking DNA, the TRBD1 call made by TCRdb goes unchecked. Germline CDR1 reads SGHDN; CDR2 reads FVKESK. The CDR3 loop spans 14 amino acids.

V and J are TRBV7-3 and TRBJ2-2. The germline gives CDR1 SGHTA, CDR2 FQGTGA. The CDR3 extends over 15 amino acids. CDR3: CASSAPGSNTGELFF.

The chain is built from TRBV12-3 or TRBV12-4 and TRBJ1-5; TCRdb indicates TRBD1, and absent DNA this call remains unverified. This CDR3 contains 14 residues. The CDR3: CASLWGTGVQPQHF.

The V gene is TRBV20-1, the J gene TRBJ2-3; there is no DNA to check the TCRdb D call of TRBD1. Germline CDR1 reads DFQATT; CDR2 reads SNEGSKA (reference sequence). CDR3 length: 15 residues. CDR3 amino acids: CSANSARSSTDTQYF.

The chain uses TRBV24-1 and TRBJ2-1; the TCRdb call, TRBD1, lacks DNA for checking. CDR3 size: 13 residues. CDR1 and CDR2 (germline): KGHDR, SFDVKD. The CDR3 spells CATSDYRVTEQFF.

This chain links TRBV20-1 with TRBJ2-1; there is no DNA to check the TCRdb D call of TRBD1. Germline lookup yields CDR1 DFQATT and CDR2 SNEGSKA (reference sequence). The CDR3 has 13 amino acids. Here the CDR3 reads CSASQGALDEQFF.

The CDR3: CSARHGYGYTF. The chain joins TRBV29-1 to TRBJ1-2. The CDR3 covers 11 residues. Germline V CDR1 and CDR2: SQVTM, ANQGSEA.

The V gene is TRBV20-1, the J gene TRBJ1-2; the TCRdb D gene call, TRBD1, has no DNA to confirm it. The CDR3 consists of 14 residues. Per germline, CDR1 DFQATT and CDR2 SNEGSKA (reference sequence). The CDR3 sequence: CSAREIQALYGYTF.

This rearrangement joins TRBV12-3 or TRBV12-4 to TRBJ1-1. The CDR3 length is 15 residues. The CDR3 sequence is CASRLSQLPNTEAFF.

This chain joins TRBV24-1 and TRBJ2-3; TCRdb proposes TRBD2, but this gene call is untestable without DNA. The CDR3 is 13 amino acids. From germline, CDR1 is KGHDR and CDR2 SFDVKD. The CDR3 sequence: CATRAGGQDTQYF.

The chain joins TRBV10-3 to TRBJ1-3; the D call of TRBD1 rests on TCRdb alone, since no DNA is present to check it. The CDR3 sequence is 15 residues long. The germline V gene has CDR1 ENHRY and CDR2 SYGVKD. This CDR3 is CAISDPGPKGNTIYF.

The CDR3 sequence is CASSLTGGLYGYTF. The chain carries TRBV12-3 or TRBV12-4 and TRBJ1-2. The CDR3 length is 14 residues.

J is TRBJ1-2 and V is TRBV4-1. The CDR3 runs to 12 residues. The germline gives CDR1 MGHRA, CDR2 YSYEKL. CDR3 protein: CASTGDNYGYTF.

The chain links TRBV12-3 or TRBV12-4 to TRBJ2-3. The CDR3 has 11 residues. CDR3: CASSRQDTQYF.